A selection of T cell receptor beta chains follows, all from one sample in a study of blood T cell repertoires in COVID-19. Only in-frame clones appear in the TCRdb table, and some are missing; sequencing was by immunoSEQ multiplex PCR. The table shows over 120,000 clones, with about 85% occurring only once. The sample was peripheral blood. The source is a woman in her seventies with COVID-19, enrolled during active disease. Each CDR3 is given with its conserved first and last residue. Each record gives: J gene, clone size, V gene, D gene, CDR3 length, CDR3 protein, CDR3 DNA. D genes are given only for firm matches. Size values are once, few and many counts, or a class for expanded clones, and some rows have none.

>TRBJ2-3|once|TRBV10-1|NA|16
CASRKAGRGWPDTQYF
TGCGCCAGCAGGAAAGCAGGGAGGGGGTGGCCAGATACGCAGTATTTT
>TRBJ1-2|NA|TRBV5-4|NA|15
CASSQAGAGNYGYTF
TGTGCCAGCAGCCAGGCGGGGGCGGGGAACTATGGCTACACCTTC
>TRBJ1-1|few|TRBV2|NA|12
CARNRRNTEAFF
TGTGCCAGGAACAGGAGGAACACTGAAGCTTTCTTT
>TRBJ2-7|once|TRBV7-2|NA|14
CASTRAGRFYEQYF
TGTGCCAGCACTCGGGCGGGACGCTTCTACGAGCAGTACTTC
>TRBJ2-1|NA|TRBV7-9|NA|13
CASGKGPYNEQFF
TGTGCCAGCGGGAAGGGGCCCTACAATGAGCAGTTCTTC
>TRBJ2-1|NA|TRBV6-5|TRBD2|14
CASSSPGLHNEQFF
TGTGCCAGCAGTTCACCGGGACTACACAATGAGCAGTTCTTC
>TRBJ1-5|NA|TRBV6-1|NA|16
CASSEGNRPSNQPQHF
TGTGCCAGCAGTGAAGGAAACAGGCCTAGCAATCAGCCCCAGCATTTT
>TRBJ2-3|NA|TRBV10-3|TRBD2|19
CAISGPRTSGGASTDTQYF
TGTGCCATCAGTGGACCTAGGACTAGCGGGGGGGCTAGCACAGATACGCAGTATTTT
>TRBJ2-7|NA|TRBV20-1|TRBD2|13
CSASSGLPGEQYF
TGCAGTGCAAGTAGCGGGCTACCGGGGGAGCAGTACTTC
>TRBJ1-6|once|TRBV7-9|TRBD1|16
CASSQRRDSVLSPLHF
TGTGCCAGCAGTCAGAGGCGGGACAGCGTTCTTTCACCCCTCCACTTT
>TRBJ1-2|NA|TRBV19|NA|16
CASTQGGGTSAYGYTF
TGTGCCAGTACTCAAGGCGGGGGGACCTCGGCCTATGGCTACACCTTC
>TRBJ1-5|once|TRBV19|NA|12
CASTGFNQPQHF
TGTGCCAGTACCGGGTTTAATCAGCCCCAGCATTTT
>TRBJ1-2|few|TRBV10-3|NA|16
CAISEAPGHPNYGYTF
TGTGCCATCAGTGAGGCCCCGGGACACCCTAACTATGGCTACACCTTC
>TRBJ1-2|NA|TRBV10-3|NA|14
CAISEEQNSGGYTF
TGTGCCATCAGTGAAGAGCAGAATTCGGGAGGCTACACCTTC
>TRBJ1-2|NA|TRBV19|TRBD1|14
CASSITDRDAGYTF
TGTGCCAGTAGTATAACGGACAGGGATGCTGGCTACACCTTC
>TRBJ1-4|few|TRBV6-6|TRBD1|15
CASSYPRTGNEKLFF
TGTGCCAGCAGTTACCCCCGGACAGGGAATGAAAAACTGTTTTTT
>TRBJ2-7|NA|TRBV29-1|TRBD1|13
CSVESGQGGEQYF
TGCAGCGTTGAATCTGGACAGGGGGGCGAGCAGTACTTC
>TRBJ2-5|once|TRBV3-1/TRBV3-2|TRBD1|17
CASSPGTGEEDQETQYF
TGTGCCAGCAGCCCCGGGACAGGGGAGGAGGACCAAGAGACCCAGTACTTC
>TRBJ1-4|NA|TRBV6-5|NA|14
CASTRRSGYEKLFF
TGTGCCAGCACTAGGAGGTCCGGGTATGAAAAACTGTTTTTT
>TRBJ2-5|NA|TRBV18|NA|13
CASSRDRRETQYF
TGTGCCAGCTCCCGAGACAGGCGAGAGACCCAGTACTTC
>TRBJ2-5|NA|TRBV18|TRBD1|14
CASSPRRQGETQYF
TGTGCCAGCTCACCACGGCGACAGGGGGAGACCCAGTACTTC
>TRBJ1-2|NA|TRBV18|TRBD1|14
CASSPTGTAYGYTF
TGTGCCAGCTCACCTACCGGGACAGCCTATGGCTACACCTTC
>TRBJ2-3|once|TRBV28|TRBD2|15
CASSLSAGGKYTQYF
TGTGCCAGCAGTTTATCGGCGGGGGGGAAATATACGCAGTATTTT
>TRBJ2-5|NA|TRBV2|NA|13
CASSGVSQETQYF
TGTGCCAGCAGTGGTGTCAGCCAAGAGACCCAGTACTTC
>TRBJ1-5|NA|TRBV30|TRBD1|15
CAWSTGTGANQPQHF
TGTGCCTGGAGTACCGGGACAGGGGCCAATCAGCCCCAGCATTTT
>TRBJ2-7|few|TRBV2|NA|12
CASSGDNYEQYF
TGTGCCAGCAGTGGTGACAACTACGAGCAGTACTTC
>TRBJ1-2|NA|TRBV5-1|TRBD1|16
CASSLSPGQGDYGYTF
TGCGCCAGCAGCCTAAGTCCCGGACAGGGCGACTATGGCTACACCTTC
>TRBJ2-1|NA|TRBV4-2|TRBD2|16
CASSPIGGLAGDEQFF
TGTGCCAGCAGCCCGATCGGGGGACTAGCAGGCGATGAGCAGTTCTTC
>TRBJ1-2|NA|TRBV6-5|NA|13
CASSFQGGYGYTF
TGTGCCAGCAGTTTCCAGGGAGGCTATGGCTACACCTTC
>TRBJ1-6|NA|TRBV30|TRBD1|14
CAWTVQGGGSPLHF
TGTGCCTGGACCGTACAGGGGGGAGGTTCACCCCTCCACTTT
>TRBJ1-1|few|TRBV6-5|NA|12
CASSTGISEAFF
TGTGCCAGCAGTACAGGGATTTCTGAAGCTTTCTTT
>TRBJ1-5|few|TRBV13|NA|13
CASSLGLYQPQHF
TGTGCCAGCAGCTTAGGCCTATATCAGCCCCAGCATTTT
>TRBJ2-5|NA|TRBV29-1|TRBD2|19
CSVESPGTSGGDLQETQYF
TGCAGCGTTGAAAGCCCCGGGACTAGCGGGGGGGACCTCCAAGAGACCCAGTACTTC
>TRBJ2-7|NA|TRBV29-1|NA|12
CSVVVGAGGQYF
TGCAGCGTTGTGGTGGGGGCAGGTGGGCAGTACTTC
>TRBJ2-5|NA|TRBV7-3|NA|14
CASSLNAGTGPQYF
TGTGCCAGCAGCTTAAATGCGGGAACCGGGCCCCAGTACTTC